Shown below are 19 T cell receptor beta chains from a single sample sequenced in a study of tumor and adjacent non-tumor tissue in lung cancer. The library came from three nested PCR rounds adapted from ARM-PCR protocols. Each CDR3 protein is one row after TCRdb ran MiXCR on the multiplex PCR reads. The data hold more than 85,000 distinct CDR3 sequences, with over 75% observed a single time. No cell sorting was done before RNA was extracted from the tissue. The sequenced material came from lung tumor tissue. The receptors come from a man in his 70s with non-small cell lung cancer.

This clonotype was detected ten times or more. One base away lies a much larger clone, so this may be a sequencing read error. This chain links TRBV10-3 with TRBJ1-1; the D gene is possibly TRBD1 (5 bases). This CDR3 has 13 amino acids. CDR1 and CDR2 (germline): ENHRY, SYGVKD. V was cut by 5 bases and J by 5 bases, with 12 bases left in between. In nucleotides, the CDR3 is TGTGCCATCAGTAAGTACGGGGGGACTGAAGCTTTCTTT. It encodes CAISKYGGTEAFF.

As to this clonotype: Germline is not matched at one junction end, which may reflect a read error. This chain links TRBV6-6 with TRBJ2-4; D gene unclear. There are 12 residues in the CDR3. Germline V CDR1 and CDR2: MNHNY, SVGAGI (reference sequence). This chain's CDR3 is CASKVTKNIQYF. The CDR3 DNA reads TGTGCAAGCAAAGTGACTAAAAACATTCAGTACTTC.

Turning to this clonotype: A much more abundant neighbour one base away suggests this may be a read error. The chain uses TRBV12-3 or TRBV12-4 and TRBJ1-3, with D unresolved. CDR3 size: 11 residues. The germline V and J ends were trimmed by 8 bases and 7 bases, with 9 bases remaining between them. The CDR3 reads CASGWRNTIYF. The CDR3 DNA is TGTGCCAGCGGATGGCGGAACACCATATATTTT.

Details on this clonotype: The germline gene is not matched at one end of the junction; a read error may be the cause. This chain joins TRBV4-1 and TRBJ2-3; D unresolved. Germline CDR1 reads MGHRA; CDR2 reads YSYEKL. CDR3 size: 14 residues. This CDR3 reads CASSQVVGPDTQYF. The CDR3 region has the DNA TGCGCCAGCAGCCAGGTGGTAGGGCCAGATACACAGTATTTT.

In regard to this clonotype: A much larger clone lies a single base off, so this may be a read error. The chain links TRBV20-1 to TRBJ2-5; 7 nucleotides line up with TRBD1. The CDR3 covers 14 residues. After removal of 8 bases from V and 5 bases from J, the junction contained 14 bases not matched to a gene. CDR1 and CDR2 from the germline V gene are DFQATT and SNEGSKA (reference sequence). CDR3 region: CSTHRAGGDETQYF. The CDR3 DNA follows: TGCAGTACTCACCGGGCAGGGGGTGACGAGACCCAGTACTTC.

Points on this clonotype: Given a much more abundant clone one base away, this may be a read error. The chain carries TRBV11-2 and TRBJ2-1; 15 bases are shared with TRBD2. This CDR3 spans 20 amino acids. The germline gives CDR1 SGHAT, CDR2 FQNNGV. CDR3 amino acids: CANSLRTSGRASKSFGEQFF. CDR3 DNA: TGTGCCAACAGCTTAAGGACTAGCGGGAGGGCCTCTAAGTCGTTTGGTGAGCAGTTCTTC. The entire variable domain, with the rest obtained from reference TRBV11-2 and TRBJ2-1, is as follows: EAGVAQSPRYKIIEKRQSVAFWCNPISGHATLYWYQQILGQGPKLLIQFQNNGVVDDSQLPKDRFSAERLKGVDSTLKIQPAKLEDSAVYLCANSLRTSGRASKSFGEQFFGPGTRLTVL.

A word on this clonotype: Without the conserved terminal phenylalanine or tryptophan, this CDR3 likely stems from a read error. J is TRBJ1-4 and V is TRBV11-3; no reliable D call. This CDR3 has 16 residues. Germline CDR1 and CDR2: SGHNT and YENEEA. V gave up 1 base and J gave up 14 bases, with 23 bases separating them. The CDR3 DNA follows: TGTGCCAGCAGCTTAGTAGGTGGAACGTCTAATGGAAAGCTGTTTTTA. Residues: CASSLVGGTSNGKLFL.

Notes on this clonotype: The conserved phenylalanine or tryptophan normally closing the CDR3 is absent here, so this likely arose from a read error. The chain recombines TRBV20-1 with TRBJ1-2; D is undetermined. The CDR3 totals 10 residues. Between the trimmed V and J ends, which lost 8 bases and 7 bases, there was a span of 11 bases. CDR1 and CDR2 from the germline V gene are DFQATT and SNEGSKA (reference sequence). CDR3: CSSKGGGYTI. CDR3 sequence (DNA): TGCAGTTCTAAAGGTGGTGGCTACACCATC.

In regard to this clonotype: The germline gene is not matched at one end of the junction; a read error may be the cause. The chain employs TRBV5-5 and TRBJ2-2, with a weak D call TRBD2 (6 bases). CDR3 length equals 13 residues. The V gene's germline CDR1 is SGHKS and CDR2 YYEKEE (reference sequence). CDR3 coding DNA: TGTGTCAGCAGCTTTGACTCTCCCGGGGGGCTGTTTTTT. Translated, it gives CVSSFDSPGGLFF.

This clonotype was recorded only once. This may come from a read error, since a much larger clone is one base off. The V call is TRBV28, the J call TRBJ1-5; possibly TRBD1 for D (5 bases). Germline V gene lookup returns CDR1 MDHEN and CDR2 SYDVKM. This CDR3 spans 14 amino acids. V shed 5 bases and J shed 7 bases, with 15 bases lying between them. The CDR3 bases are TGTGCCAGCAGTAAAGGGGAGGTACGGCAGCCCCAGCATTTT. Protein: CASSKGEVRQPQHF.

In the case of this clonotype: A read error may account for a junction end that differs from germline. V gene TRBV4-1 combines with J gene TRBJ2-1; possible D gene TRBD2, 5 bases. From germline, CDR1 is MGHRA and CDR2 YSYEKL. This CDR3 spans 15 amino acids. In DNA, the CDR3 is TGCGTCAGCAGCCAAGGTGGGTTTGACTACAATGAGCAATTCTTC. Translating it yields CVSSQGGFDYNEQFF.

With respect to this clonotype: At one end, the junction sequence differs from germline, possibly due to a read error. This rearrangement joins TRBV14 to TRBJ2-2, with a tentative D call TRBD1 (6 bases). Germline-derived CDR1 and CDR2 are SGHDN and FVKESK. This CDR3 is 14 amino acids long. CDR3 bases: TGTGCCAGCAGCCAAAGGGGGAAGGCCGTGGAGCTCTTTTTT. Protein: CASSQRGKAVELFF.

On this clonotype itself: One end of the junction does not line up with germline, which may come from a read error. The chain carries TRBV7-8 and TRBJ1-2; 8 bases line up with TRBD1. Per the germline V gene, CDR1 is SGHVS and CDR2 is FQNEAQ. The CDR3 has 12 residues. The CDR3 sequence is CGSSVQGENYTF. In DNA form, the CDR3 reads TGTGGCAGCAGCGTACAGGGGGAAAACTACACCTTC.

This clonotype was recorded only once. A much larger clone differs from this one at a single base, so this may be a read error. Likely a read error: the CDR3 ends without its conserved phenylalanine or tryptophan. V is TRBV28 and J is TRBJ1-5, with D unclear. Germline V gives CDR1 MDHEN, CDR2 SYDVKM. V dropped 3 bases and J dropped 4 bases, with 13 bases sitting between them. The CDR3 totals 15 residues. The CDR3 sequence: CASSFTVGVNQPQHI. The CDR3 DNA reads as TGTGCCAGCAGTTTTACGGTAGGCGTTAATCAGCCCCAGCATATT.

This clonotype was observed at least ten times. This chain links TRBV20-1 with TRBJ1-6, with D possibly matching TRBD1 (6 bases). The CDR3 length is 13 residues. Looked up from germline, CDR1 is DFQATT and CDR2 is SNEGSKA (reference sequence). V dropped 1 base and J dropped 8 bases, with 9 bases sitting between them. The CDR3 is CSARGTEHSPLHF. The CDR3, as DNA: TGCAGTGCTAGAGGGACAGAGCATTCACCCCTCCACTTT.

Points on this clonotype: A read error may account for a junction end that differs from germline. The chain links TRBV11-3 to TRBJ2-7; D possibly corresponds to TRBD2 (5 bases). The CDR3 is 14 residues long. From germline, CDR1 is SGHNT and CDR2 YENEEA. The CDR3 sequence is CTSSLRGSSYEQYF. In nucleotides, the CDR3 is TGTACCAGTAGCTTAAGAGGGAGTTCCTACGAGCAGTACTTC.

Worth noting for this clonotype: Because the CDR3 is missing its conserved closing phenylalanine or tryptophan, this is likely a read error. The CDR3 here is CTGSIQGQPYNEQFS. CDR3 coding DNA: TGTACCGGCAGCATACAGGGACAACCATACAATGAGCAGTTCTCC. The genes are TRBV11-2 and TRBJ2-1, with D possibly being TRBD1 (6 bases). Germline V gene data show CDR1 as SGHAT and CDR2 as FQNNGV. This CDR3 is 15 amino acids long.

Worth noting for this clonotype: One base away lies a much larger clone, so this may be a sequencing read error. The chain carries TRBV5-1 and TRBJ2-2; possibly TRBD2 for D (5 bases). CDR3 length: 16 amino acids. Per the germline V gene, CDR1 is SGHRS and CDR2 is YFSETQ. Trimming stripped 4 bases from V and 5 bases from J, with 18 bases between. The DNA of the CDR3 is TGCGCCAGCAGCCCCGGGATAGGGATCTTGACCGGGGAGCTGTTTTTT. Amino acid sequence: CASSPGIGILTGELFF.

The chain recombines TRBV11-2 with TRBJ2-3; D may be TRBD1 (5 bases). Trimming pared 9 bases from V and 7 bases from J, leaving 20 bases between. This CDR3 is 14 amino acids long. Germline V lookup: CDR1 SGHAT, CDR2 FQNNGV. CDR3 region: CASSLIAGSNTQYF. The CDR3 DNA reads as TGTGCCAGTAGCCTAATCGCAGGGTCAAATACGCAGTATTTT.